The 31 T cell receptor beta chains given below trace back to one sample, sequenced in a study of a mutant IDH1 vaccine in newly diagnosed glioma. Noted time point: week 11, during vaccination. Vaccine doses each comprised 300 ug of mutant IDH1 20-mer peptide, with topical imiquimod. What these receptors recognize is not known. Clones were read by immunoSEQ multiplex PCR, and TCRdb kept only the in-frame ones, dropping some. The data contain about 21,000 clones, around 92% of them seen just once; the ten biggest clones take up around 5.7%. Material: PBMCs, obtained from a glioma patient whose treatment included an IDH1 peptide vaccine. These receptors originate from a woman aged 40 to 55 with glioma.

The rearrangement links TRBV30 to TRBJ2-4; TRBD2 might be the D (5 bases). This CDR3 is 14 amino acids long. Germline values: CDR1 GTSNPN, CDR2 SVGIG (reference sequence). Trimming left V 5 bases short and J 0 bases short, with 11 bases between. The CDR3, as DNA: TGTGCCTGGGAGCGGTACACAGCCAAAAACATTCAGTACTTC. Amino acids: CAWERYTAKNIQYF.

The J gene is TRBJ1-1, the V gene TRBV6-6; the D gene is possibly TRBD1 (6 bases). The V gene's germline CDR1 is MNHNY and CDR2 SVGAGI (reference sequence). The CDR3 runs 16 residues. Deletions cut 2 bases from V and 1 base from J, with 14 bases between. The CDR3 coding sequence is TGTGCCAGCAGTTACGGGGGCGGTCTGGGGAACACTGAAGCTTTCTTT. Its protein product is CASSYGGGLGNTEAFF.

The rearrangement joins TRBV10-1 to TRBJ2-1; TRBD2 agrees at 10 bases. The CDR3 spans 14 residues. The germline V gene has CDR1 WNHNN and CDR2 SYGVQD (reference sequence). V was clipped by 8 bases and J by 7 bases; unmatched bases: 8. The CDR3 DNA reads TGCGCCAGCCAGGGAGCGGGGGGGCGAAATGAGCAGTTCTTC. It encodes CASQGAGGRNEQFF.

The rearrangement uses TRBV2 and TRBJ2-7, with 11 bases that match TRBD1. In germline, CDR1 is SNHLY, CDR2 FYNNEI. V trimming: 6 bases; J trimming: 3 bases; junction bases outside the gene matches: 7. The CDR3 length is 15 residues. The CDR3 DNA reads TGTGCCAGCAGCCTTGGGACAGGGGGGATCTACGAGCAGTACTTC. Translating it yields CASSLGTGGIYEQYF.

V gene TRBV30 combines with J gene TRBJ1-4, with 8 bases fitting TRBD1. The CDR3 runs 14 residues. Germline V gene lookup returns CDR1 GTSNPN and CDR2 SVGIG (reference sequence). With V trimmed by 3 bases and J by 7 bases, 7 bases remained unmatched. CDR3: CAWRFTGTGEKLFF. DNA for the CDR3: TGTGCCTGGAGATTTACAGGGACAGGTGAAAAACTGTTTTTT.

V gene TRBV5-1 combines with J gene TRBJ2-2; 7 bases match TRBD1. In germline, CDR1 is SGHRS, CDR2 YFSETQ. This CDR3 region has 16 residues. V shed 4 bases and J 5 bases; nucleotides not matched to a gene: 11. CDR3 in DNA: TGCGCCAGCAGCCCAAATCCGGGACAGAAGACCGGGGAGCTGTTTTTT. It encodes CASSPNPGQKTGELFF.

This clone was seen a few times. The rearrangement joins TRBV6-1 to TRBJ1-1; possible D gene TRBD1, 5 bases. This CDR3 has 15 residues. Germline V gene lookup returns CDR1 MNHNS and CDR2 SASEGT. V was trimmed by 4 bases and J by 1 base, leaving 13 bases between them. CDR3 nucleotides: TGTGCCAGCAGTGCTCGACAGTCCGGGAACACTGAAGCTTTCTTT. It is translated as CASSARQSGNTEAFF.

The chain uses TRBV2 and TRBJ1-1; 9 nucleotides agree with TRBD1. The ends lost 7 bases at V and 10 bases at J; junction bases unmatched: 7. CDR3 length equals 12 residues. Germline values: CDR1 SNHLY, CDR2 FYNNEI. CDR3 DNA sequence: TGTGCCAGCAATACAGGGGGCCACCGAGCTTTCTTT. Its protein product is CASNTGGHRAFF.

This chain uses TRBV19 with TRBJ1-1; 9 bases are a match to TRBD1. CDR1 is LNHDA and CDR2 is SQIVND in the germline V gene (reference sequence). The trim removed 10 bases at V and 1 base at J, leaving 7 bases unmatched. This CDR3 has 14 amino acids. DNA of the CDR3: TGTGCCACCGGGACAGGGATAGGGAACACTGAAGCTTTCTTT. Protein product: CATGTGIGNTEAFF.

The V call is TRBV29-1, the J call TRBJ1-1; no definite D call. V was shortened by 1 base and J by 6 bases, with 3 bases between the two germline ends. CDR3 length equals 10 residues. Germline CDR1 reads SQVTM; CDR2 reads ANQGSEA. The CDR3 region is CSVEGAEAFF. The DNA for the CDR3 is TGCAGCGTTGAAGGCGCTGAAGCTTTCTTT.

The CDR3: CASSRKEGAGTQYF. CDR3 sequence (DNA): TGCGCCAGCAGCCGGAAAGAGGGGGCGGGGACGCAGTATTTT. The rearrangement links TRBV5-1 to TRBJ2-3; weak D call: TRBD1 (7 bases). V lost 4 bases, J lost 9 bases, and 18 bases lay in between. This CDR3 comprises 14 residues. The germline V gene encodes CDR1 SGHRS and CDR2 YFSETQ.

This clone was seen a handful of times. The chain is built from TRBV6-5 and TRBJ1-1; D remains ambiguous. V lost 7 bases, J lost 4 bases, and 19 bases lay in between. The CDR3 sequence is 15 residues long. The germline V gene encodes CDR1 MNHEY and CDR2 SVGAGI. CDR3 loop: CASTQTGTTGTEAFF. The CDR3 nucleotides are TGTGCCAGCACTCAAACGGGCACCACCGGCACTGAAGCTTTCTTT.

V gene TRBV5-6 combines with J gene TRBJ2-7; 7 nucleotides agree with TRBD1. J gave up 3 bases and V 3 bases, and 6 bases lay outside the gene matches. The CDR3 is 14 amino acids. CDR1 and CDR2 from the germline V gene are SGHDT and YYEEEE. The chain's CDR3 is CASSSGTVFYEQYF. CDR3 sequence (DNA): TGTGCCAGCAGCTCCGGGACAGTATTCTACGAGCAGTACTTC.

This clone was recorded once. The rearrangement joins TRBV6-5 to TRBJ2-1; the D is unclear. This CDR3 contains 11 residues. The germline CDR1 and CDR2 sequences are MNHEY and SVGAGI. V lost 0 bases and J lost 8, with 2 bases in between. The CDR3 DNA sequence: TGTGCCAGCAGTTACTCACATGAGCAGTTCTTC. Its protein is CASSYSHEQFF.

The genes are TRBV6-6 and TRBJ2-7; 9 bases agree with TRBD1. Trimming cost V 0 bases and J 4 bases; bases outside gene matches: 7. There are 16 residues in the CDR3. Per the germline V gene, CDR1 is MNHNY and CDR2 is SVGAGI (reference sequence). CDR3: CASSYSNSGQGYEQYF. DNA for the CDR3: TGTGCCAGCAGTTACTCGAATAGCGGACAGGGGTACGAGCAGTACTTC.

V and J are TRBV25-1 and TRBJ2-1; a weak D match, TRBD2 (6 bases). The CDR3 sequence is 16 residues long. CDR1 is MGHDK, CDR2 SYGVNS, per germline. Trimming shortened V by 2 bases and J by 7 bases, and 18 bases separated the two germline ends. Here the CDR3 DNA reads TGTGCCAGCAGTGAAGGTCCGGGAGATATGGGGAATGAGCAGTTCTTC. Translating it yields CASSEGPGDMGNEQFF. Filled out from reference TRBV25-1 and TRBJ2-1, the complete variable domain reads EADIYQTPRYLVIGTGKKITLECSQTMGHDKMYWYQQDPGMELHLIHYSYGVNSTEKGDLSSESTVSRIRTEHFPLTLESARPSHTSQYLCASSEGPGDMGNEQFFGPGTRLTVL.

The chain links TRBV15 to TRBJ2-7; D is unclear. Germline CDR1 and CDR2: LNHNV and YYDKDF (reference sequence). Trimming pared 3 bases from V and 2 bases from J, leaving 5 bases between. The CDR3 length is 12 residues. The DNA of the CDR3 is TGTGCCACCAGCAGGGGTCCCTACGAGCAGTACTTC. Translating gives CATSRGPYEQYF. The full variable domain, completed using reference TRBV15 and TRBJ2-7, is DAMVIQNPRYQVTQFGKPVTLSCSQTLNHNVMYWYQQKSSQAPKLLFHYYDKDFNNEADTPDNFQSRRPNTSFCFLDIRSPGLGDTAMYLCATSRGPYEQYFGPGTRLTVT.

CDR3 in amino acids: CASSPRTVSGGAVYEQYF. CDR3 DNA sequence: TGTGCCAGCTCACCGAGGACCGTTAGCGGGGGGGCGGTTTACGAGCAGTACTTC. The chain links TRBV18 to TRBJ2-7; 11 bases map to TRBD2. V lost 3 bases and J lost 4; bases outside the gene matches: 14. The CDR3 sequence is 18 residues long. Germline lookup yields CDR1 KGHSH and CDR2 LQKENI. The full variable domain, in which reference TRBV18 and TRBJ2-7 provide the parts outside the CDR3, is NAGVMQNPRHLVRRRGQEARLRCSPMKGHSHVYWYRQLPEEGLKFMVYLQKENIIDESGMPKERFSAEFPKEGPSILRIQQVVRGDSAAYFCASSPRTVSGGAVYEQYFGPGTRLTVT.

In its sample, this clone was seen a few times. The V call is TRBV30, the J call TRBJ2-1; a weak D match, TRBD2 (5 bases). Trimming took off 4 bases at V and 9 bases at J, with 16 bases between the two ends. The CDR3 is 13 amino acids. Per the germline V gene, CDR1 is GTSNPN and CDR2 is SVGIG (reference sequence). Here the CDR3 DNA reads TGTGCCTGGAATAGCGTCCACCACGGTGAGCAGTTCTTC. Translating it yields CAWNSVHHGEQFF.

This chain uses TRBV11-2 with TRBJ2-7; 10 bases map to TRBD2. The junction had 10 bases not matched to a gene; V was cut back by 1 base and J by 4 bases. Germline V gene data show CDR1 as SGHAT and CDR2 as FQNNGV. CDR3 length equals 17 residues. This CDR3 is CASSLGPAGGGRYEQYF. CDR3 DNA sequence: TGTGCCAGCAGCTTAGGTCCAGCGGGAGGGGGGCGTTACGAGCAGTACTTC.

V gene TRBV4-2 combines with J gene TRBJ1-4; the match to TRBD1 covers 7 bases. Germline V gene lookup returns CDR1 LGHNA and CDR2 YNFKEQ. The CDR3 length is 14 residues. V was clipped by 3 bases and J by 5 bases; unmatched bases: 3. CDR3 sequence reads: CASSQGTENEKLFF. Here the CDR3 DNA reads TGTGCCAGCAGCCAGGGGACAGAGAATGAAAAACTGTTTTTT.

The rearrangement links TRBV4-1 to TRBJ1-5; TRBD1 matches 12 bases. Germline V gene data show CDR1 as MGHRA and CDR2 as YSYEKL. Unmatched junction bases numbered 9, after V lost 1 base and J lost 2 bases. The CDR3 is made up of 19 amino acids. CDR3 in amino acids: CASSQGGTGGAGGNQPQHF. The CDR3 DNA reads as TGCGCCAGCAGCCAAGGTGGGACAGGGGGCGCCGGTGGCAATCAGCCCCAGCATTTT.

V usage is TRBV29-1 and J usage is TRBJ2-7; no definite D call. This CDR3 region has 12 residues. Germline V gene sequence: CDR1 SQVTM, CDR2 ANQGSEA. With 5 bases removed from V and 0 bases from J, the gap between germline ends came to 8 bases. CDR3 DNA sequence: TGCAGCGTTCGTGAGAGCTCCTACGAGCAGTACTTC. Translated: CSVRESSYEQYF.

The V gene is TRBV13, the J gene TRBJ1-1; 7 nucleotides align to TRBD1. Germline-derived CDR1 and CDR2 are PRHDT and FYEKMQ (reference sequence). The CDR3 extends over 14 amino acids. V gave up 8 bases and J gave up 1 base; unmatched junction bases: 7. CDR3: CASLVWTGNTEAFF. Here the CDR3 DNA reads TGTGCCAGCCTGGTCTGGACAGGGAACACTGAAGCTTTCTTT.

The chain joins TRBV5-4 to TRBJ1-4; a weak D match, TRBD1 (5 bases). Germline assignment: CDR1 SGHNT and CDR2 YYREEE (reference sequence). The V and J ends lost 4 bases and 4 bases respectively, with 23 bases between them. This CDR3 has 18 residues. CDR3 in amino acids: CASSPEPGRYRNNEKLFF. In nucleotides, the CDR3 is TGTGCCAGCAGCCCCGAGCCGGGACGGTACAGGAATAATGAAAAACTGTTTTTT.

The rearrangement links TRBV29-1 to TRBJ2-5; tentatively, D is TRBD1 (5 bases). Trimming removed 4 bases from V and 3 bases from J, with 15 bases in between. The CDR3 runs to 14 residues. From germline, CDR1 is SQVTM and CDR2 ANQGSEA. This CDR3 is CSVARAVIEETQYF. CDR3 nucleotide sequence: TGCAGCGTTGCCAGGGCGGTAATCGAAGAGACCCAGTACTTC.

The rearrangement links TRBV5-4 to TRBJ2-7; TRBD1 matches at 8 bases. Germline V gene data show CDR1 as SGHNT and CDR2 as YYREEE (reference sequence). With V trimmed by 0 bases and J by 3 bases, 5 bases remained unmatched. The CDR3 runs to 15 residues. The CDR3 DNA is TGTGCCAGCAGCTTGGCTCCGGGACAGGTCTACGAGCAGTACTTC. Amino acids: CASSLAPGQVYEQYF.

V usage is TRBV19 and J usage is TRBJ2-1, with D perhaps matching TRBD1 (6 bases). V was cut by 3 bases and J by 3 bases, with 12 bases left in between. The V gene's germline CDR1 is LNHDA and CDR2 SQIVND (reference sequence). This CDR3 has 15 residues. The DNA of the CDR3 is TGTGCCAGTAGTATCGGGGCAGGGGTCTACAATGAGCAGTTCTTC. The encoded protein is CASSIGAGVYNEQFF.

This sequence joins TRBV7-9 and TRBJ1-1; unclear D gene. CDR1 and CDR2 from the germline V gene are SEHNR and FQNEAQ (reference sequence). V dropped 1 base and J dropped 5 bases, with 5 bases sitting between them. CDR3 length equals 12 residues. CDR3 protein: CASSLGWTEAFF. DNA for the CDR3: TGTGCCAGCAGCTTAGGCTGGACTGAAGCTTTCTTT.

This sequence joins TRBV29-1 and TRBJ2-7, with TRBD2 matching over 10 bases. V shed 5 bases and J 4 bases; nucleotides not matched to a gene: 2. There are 12 residues in the CDR3. Germline CDR1 SQVTM, CDR2 ANQGSEA. The CDR3 protein is CSVQREGYEQYF. Written as DNA, the CDR3 is TGCAGCGTTCAGCGGGAGGGATACGAGCAGTACTTC.

The chain recombines TRBV6-1 with TRBJ2-1; tentatively, D is TRBD1 (5 bases). The germline V and J ends were trimmed by 3 bases and 5 bases, with 11 bases remaining between them. The CDR3 loop spans 14 amino acids. Germline-derived CDR1 and CDR2 are MNHNS and SASEGT. CDR3: CASSDRVENNEQFF. In DNA form, the CDR3 reads TGTGCCAGCAGTGACAGGGTGGAGAACAATGAGCAGTTCTTC.